These 21 T cell receptor beta chains were all obtained from the same sample, sequenced in a study of cytomegalovirus exposure and HLA in healthy donors. Only in-frame clones appear in the TCRdb table, and some are missing; sequencing was by immunoSEQ multiplex PCR. This table has fewer than 250,000 clones, about 83% appearing once. Sequencing was carried out using PBMCs. All receptors derive from a young man in good health and CMV-seronegative.

This clone came up once. The chain combines TRBV28 with TRBJ2-7, with 8 bases that match TRBD1. With 6 bases clipped from V and 3 bases from J, the junction kept 4 bases outside the gene matches. This CDR3 has 13 residues. The V gene's germline CDR1 is MDHEN and CDR2 SYDVKM. The CDR3 bases are TGTGCCAGCAGACTTACAGGGGGCTACGAGCAGTACTTC. This encodes CASRLTGGYEQYF. Complete variable domain (other parts from reference TRBV28 and TRBJ2-7): DVKVTQSSRYLVKRTGEKVFLECVQDMDHENMFWYRQDPGLGLRLIYFSYDVKMKEKGDIPEGYSVSREKKERFSLILESASTNQTSMYLCASRLTGGYEQYFGPGTRLTVT.

This clone was counted between two and nine times. V and J are TRBV4-1 and TRBJ1-6, with D tentatively TRBD1 (5 bases). Germline-derived CDR1 and CDR2 are MGHRA and YSYEKL. V shed 0 bases and J shed 5 bases, with 8 bases lying between them. This CDR3 is built from 15 residues. CDR3 in amino acids: CASSQDRGNNSPLHF. In DNA, the CDR3 is TGCGCCAGCAGCCAAGATCGGGGGAATAATTCACCCCTCCACTTT.

The chain joins TRBV5-1 to TRBJ2-7, with D unresolved. Germline V gives CDR1 SGHRS, CDR2 YFSETQ. This CDR3 is 14 amino acids long. V lost 0 bases and J lost 0, with 7 bases in between. CDR3 nucleotide sequence: TGCGCCAGCAGCTTGGGACGGAGCTCCTACGAGCAGTACTTC. It specifies CASSLGRSSYEQYF.

The gene calls are TRBV28 and TRBJ1-2, with D perhaps matching TRBD1 (6 bases). Trimming pared 3 bases from V and 4 bases from J, leaving 12 bases between. CDR3 size: 14 residues. The germline CDR1 and CDR2 sequences are MDHEN and SYDVKM. DNA for the CDR3: TGTGCCAGCAGTTTTCCCGAGGGGGTCTATGGCTACACCTTC. It encodes CASSFPEGVYGYTF.

The chain recombines TRBV7-2 with TRBJ1-5; 10 bases agree with TRBD1. J lost 6 bases, V lost 0 bases, and 2 bases had no gene match. The CDR3 contains 15 residues. Germline CDR1 and CDR2: SGHTA and FQGNSA. The CDR3 DNA is TGTGCCAGCAGCTTAGCGGGGGACAGGGGTCAGCCCCAGCATTTT. As protein: CASSLAGDRGQPQHF.

The rearrangement joins TRBV2 to TRBJ1-2; 10 nucleotides agree with TRBD1. The CDR3 spans 15 residues. Germline V gene data show CDR1 as SNHLY and CDR2 as FYNNEI. V shed 5 bases, J shed 0 bases, and the junction held 3 bases outside the gene matches. For the CDR3, the DNA is TGTGCCAGCAGTCCGGACAGGGGGGCTAACTATGGCTACACCTTC. Residues: CASSPDRGANYGYTF.

The V and J genes are TRBV27 and TRBJ1-1; weak D call: TRBD1 (5 bases). The V gene's germline CDR1 is MNHEY and CDR2 SMNVEV (reference sequence). V lost 5 bases to trimming and J lost 6 bases, with 19 bases between them. CDR3 length equals 15 residues. CDR3 sequence (DNA): TGTGCCAGCAGTCCCACACAGGTATCGGGCTCTGAAGCTTTCTTT. This sequence encodes CASSPTQVSGSEAFF.

The chain uses TRBV7-9 and TRBJ1-2; 7 bases map to TRBD1. This CDR3 region has 15 residues. Trimming took 5 bases from V and 4 from J; bases not matched to a gene: 10. The germline CDR1 and CDR2 sequences are SEHNR and FQNEAQ (reference sequence). The CDR3 here is CASSLPGTVLYGYTF. The CDR3 region has the DNA TGTGCCAGCAGCCTTCCCGGGACAGTACTCTATGGCTACACCTTC.

J is TRBJ1-2 and V is TRBV5-4; 8 bases are a match to TRBD1. This CDR3 contains 18 residues. Germline CDR1 is SGHNT and CDR2 is YYREEE (reference sequence). Unmatched junction bases numbered 11, after V lost 0 bases and J lost 1 base. CDR3 sequence (DNA): TGTGCCAGCAGCTTGGGGCCCGGGACAGGTCTCGGTAACTATGGCTACACCTTC. This sequence encodes CASSLGPGTGLGNYGYTF.

The chain uses TRBV28 and TRBJ1-6, with D hard to call. The CDR3 runs 17 residues. V was pared by 5 bases and J by 7 bases, with 21 bases between. Germline V gives CDR1 MDHEN, CDR2 SYDVKM. The CDR3 sequence: CASSIRSWGRENSPLHF. In DNA, the CDR3 is TGTGCCAGCAGTATACGATCATGGGGAAGGGAGAATTCACCCCTCCACTTT.

V and J are TRBV19 and TRBJ2-3; 8 bases fit TRBD1. This CDR3 comprises 13 residues. The germline CDR1 and CDR2 sequences are LNHDA and SQIVND (reference sequence). The trim removed 10 bases at V and 6 bases at J, leaving 9 bases unmatched. The CDR3 DNA is TGTGCCACCCTAGGGCAGGGGGCTGATACGCAGTATTTT. Translated: CATLGQGADTQYF.

The sample holds a few counts of this clone. The V gene is TRBV19, the J gene TRBJ2-7, with TRBD2 identical over 13 bases. Germline assignment: CDR1 LNHDA and CDR2 SQIVND (reference sequence). Losses at the gene ends were 6 bases for V and 1 base for J; bases not matched to a gene: 6. The CDR3 totals 16 residues. CDR3 residues: CASSASGLAGSYEQYF. The CDR3 coding sequence is TGTGCCAGTAGCGCTTCGGGACTAGCGGGGTCCTACGAGCAGTACTTC.

This chain joins TRBV15 and TRBJ2-5; D remains unclear. This CDR3 comprises 12 residues. V shed 3 bases and J shed 12 bases, with 14 bases lying between them. Germline values: CDR1 LNHNV, CDR2 YYDKDF (reference sequence). The CDR3 DNA follows: TGTGCCACCAGCAGTCCCTCGGCGACAAAGTACTTC. The encoded protein is CATSSPSATKYF.

The chain links TRBV4-1 to TRBJ2-7; 10 bases are shared with TRBD1. The CDR3 runs to 16 residues. Germline assignment: CDR1 MGHRA and CDR2 YSYEKL. The junction had 8 bases not matched to a gene; V was cut back by 3 bases and J by 3 bases. CDR3 amino acids: CASSQTGQGNFYEQYF. The DNA for the CDR3 is TGCGCCAGCAGCCAGACGGGACAGGGGAACTTCTACGAGCAGTACTTC.

The rearrangement joins TRBV6-6 to TRBJ2-4; 8 bases align to TRBD1. V dropped 5 bases and J dropped 0; count of bases not matched to a gene: 3. Germline V gene data show CDR1 as MNHNY and CDR2 as SVGAGI (reference sequence). The CDR3 length is 15 residues. CDR3 amino acids: CASSQGAVAKNIQYF. The CDR3 nucleotides are TGTGCCAGCAGTCAGGGGGCGGTAGCCAAAAACATTCAGTACTTC.

The chain carries TRBV10-3 and TRBJ2-6, with 7 bases fitting TRBD1. The germline V gene encodes CDR1 ENHRY and CDR2 SYGVKD. Trimming cost V 2 bases and J 0 bases; bases outside gene matches: 10. This CDR3 spans 19 amino acids. The CDR3 sequence is CAISESPFTGDSGANVLTF. Here the CDR3 DNA reads TGTGCCATCAGTGAGAGCCCCTTTACAGGGGACTCTGGGGCCAACGTCCTGACTTTC.

Worth noting for this clone: Other DNA variants within this sample encode the same CDR3. The chain combines TRBV9 with TRBJ1-2; D not resolved. Germline V lookup: CDR1 SGDLS, CDR2 YYNGEE. The CDR3 sequence is 12 residues long. With 0 bases removed from V and 4 bases from J, the gap between germline ends came to 4 bases. In nucleotides, the CDR3 is TGTGCCAGCAGCGTAGACGGCTATGGCTACACCTTC. Translated, it gives CASSVDGYGYTF.

This chain joins TRBV28 and TRBJ1-5, with D uncertain. The V and J ends lost 6 bases and 0 bases respectively, with 15 bases between them. CDR3 length: 16 amino acids. Germline V CDR1 and CDR2: MDHEN, SYDVKM. CDR3 residues: CASSPIRVISNQPQHF. DNA of the CDR3: TGTGCCAGCAGCCCTATACGGGTAATTAGCAATCAGCCCCAGCATTTT.

This sequence joins TRBV7-9 and TRBJ2-1, with 10 bases identical to TRBD2. The CDR3 is 15 residues long. Germline loops: CDR1 SEHNR, CDR2 FQNEAQ (reference sequence). With 6 bases clipped from V and 3 bases from J, the junction kept 5 bases outside the gene matches. CDR3 DNA: TGTGCCAGCAGGCAGCGGGAGGGGCTCTACAATGAGCAGTTCTTC. Protein: CASRQREGLYNEQFF.

The rearrangement links TRBV6-1 to TRBJ2-7; maybe TRBD1 (5 bases). The CDR3 covers 13 residues. V dropped 2 bases and J dropped 7 bases, with 12 bases sitting between them. Germline V gene lookup returns CDR1 MNHNS and CDR2 SASEGT. CDR3 residues: CASSELIAGEQYF. The CDR3 DNA reads as TGTGCCAGCAGTGAACTCATAGCAGGGGAGCAGTACTTC.

This clone came up once. The rearrangement links TRBV15 to TRBJ2-7; D is ambiguous. This CDR3 has 12 amino acids. Trimming took 3 bases from V and 0 from J, leaving 3 bases between them. CDR1 and CDR2 (germline): LNHNV, YYDKDF (reference sequence). The CDR3 DNA is TGTGCCACCAGCAGGAGCTCCTACGAGCAGTACTTC. It codes for CATSRSSYEQYF.